The 19 T cell receptor beta chains listed next were all sequenced from one sample in a study of blood T cells in healthy people across ages. Next came a second PCR, run for roughly 7 to 12 cycles, which used a sample-barcoded 5' primer along with a J-beta primer mix. From the 5' RACE reads, TCRdb called clonotypes with MiXCR, one entry per CDR3 protein. The sample contains some 1.4 million distinct CDR3 sequences, approximately 40% of which appear only once. Input material: blood. These receptors originate from a woman younger than 30 in good health.

This clonotype showed up just a few times. A single base separates this from a much larger clone, so it may be a read error. V usage is TRBV7-8 and J usage is TRBJ2-3; no clear D. CDR1 is SGHVS, CDR2 FQNEAQ, per germline. The CDR3 totals 13 residues. Trimming shortened V by 0 bases and J by 4 bases, and 5 bases separated the two germline ends. The CDR3 loop reads CASSLAASDTQYF. The CDR3 DNA is TGTGCCAGCAGCTTAGCGGCCTCAGATACGCAGTATTTT.

This clonotype was counted only a few times. The gene calls are TRBV7-9 and TRBJ1-2, with a tentative D call TRBD1 (6 bases). Trimming stripped 5 bases from V and 5 bases from J, with 15 bases between. CDR1 SEHNR and CDR2 FQNEAQ come from the germline V gene (reference sequence). The CDR3 runs to 14 residues. The CDR3 sequence: CASSRAGGMYGYTF. As DNA, the CDR3 is TGTGCCAGCAGCCGGGCGGGGGGCATGTATGGCTACACCTTC.

This clonotype was observed a single time. V and J are TRBV27 and TRBJ1-4; D perhaps matches TRBD1 (5 bases). Per germline, CDR1 MNHEY and CDR2 SMNVEV (reference sequence). Trimming removed 5 bases at V and 4 bases at J, with 17 bases between. The CDR3 extends over 16 amino acids. This CDR3 reads CASSQNAGVGNEKLFF. In DNA, the CDR3 is TGTGCCAGCAGTCAAAACGCGGGGGTGGGTAATGAAAAACTGTTTTTT.

The genes are TRBV10-3 and TRBJ2-1, with D perhaps matching TRBD2 (6 bases). Trimming shortened V by 6 bases and J by 8 bases, and 11 bases separated the two germline ends. The CDR3 consists of 12 residues. CDR1 and CDR2 (germline): ENHRY, SYGVKD. The CDR3 protein is CAISGTGDEQFF. CDR3 sequence (DNA): TGTGCCATCAGCGGGACGGGGGATGAGCAGTTCTTC.

This clonotype was recorded many times. The genes are TRBV6-1 and TRBJ2-1; 8 positions agree with TRBD2. The CDR3 is made up of 15 amino acids. Germline CDR1 is MNHNS and CDR2 is SASEGT. Losses at the gene ends were 4 bases for V and 7 bases for J; bases not matched to a gene: 9. CDR3 sequence (DNA): TGTGCCAGCAGTGTTGAAGCGGGAGCGCGAAATGAGCAGTTCTTC. This gives the protein CASSVEAGARNEQFF.

The CDR3 DNA reads TGTGCCACCCCGGGGGCCCCCTACGAGCAGTACTTC. Translation: CATPGAPYEQYF. The chain has TRBV21-1 and TRBJ2-7; the table names TRBD1, a call not compared with the DNA. TRBV21-1 is a recognized pseudogene. This CDR3 region has 12 residues.

This clonotype was seen only a few times. The chain combines TRBV24-1 with TRBJ2-7; D may be TRBD1 or TRBD2 (5 bases each). This CDR3 is built from 14 residues. Per the germline V gene, CDR1 is KGHDR and CDR2 is SFDVKD. Trimming took off 7 bases at V and 2 bases at J, with 14 bases between the two ends. CDR3: CATSPAGTTYEQYF. The CDR3 DNA sequence: TGTGCCACCAGCCCCGCAGGGACCACCTACGAGCAGTACTTC.

The chain uses TRBV28 and TRBJ2-1; D gene uncertain. The CDR3 extends over 17 amino acids. From germline, CDR1 is MDHEN and CDR2 SYDVKM. V was pared by 2 bases and J by 7 bases, with 21 bases between. The CDR3 reads CASSLREETGYTNEQFF. The CDR3 DNA reads as TGTGCCAGCAGTTTACGAGAAGAGACGGGCTATACTAATGAGCAGTTCTTC.

The V and J genes are TRBV28 and TRBJ2-7, with a tentative D call TRBD2 (6 bases). Germline V gives CDR1 MDHEN, CDR2 SYDVKM. Trimming pared 6 bases from V and 2 bases from J, leaving 14 bases between. The CDR3 spans 14 residues. In DNA form, the CDR3 reads TGTGCCAGCAGGATCGGGACTTTTACCTACGAGCAGTACTTC. As protein: CASRIGTFTYEQYF.

V is TRBV7-2 and J is TRBJ2-6, with no clear D. The germline gives CDR1 SGHTA, CDR2 FQGNSA. The V and J ends lost 0 bases and 8 bases respectively, with 14 bases between them. The CDR3 covers 16 residues. Here the CDR3 reads CASSLAYRYLSNVLTF. In nucleotides, the CDR3 is TGTGCCAGCAGCTTAGCCTACCGGTATCTTTCCAACGTCCTGACTTTC.

The gene calls are TRBV2 and TRBJ1-1; 9 bases are shared with TRBD1. Trimming took 4 bases from V and 5 from J; bases not matched to a gene: 8. CDR3 size: 15 residues. Germline V gene sequence: CDR1 SNHLY, CDR2 FYNNEI. The CDR3 DNA follows: TGTGCCAGCAGTGCACGGGGACAGGGTGGGACTGAAGCTTTCTTT. Encoded protein: CASSARGQGGTEAFF.

The V gene is TRBV28, the J gene TRBJ2-1; the match to TRBD2 covers 9 bases. Germline assignment: CDR1 MDHEN and CDR2 SYDVKM. Germline trimming cut 6 bases from V and 9 bases from J; bases unmatched to any gene: 12. This CDR3 has 15 amino acids. CDR3 sequence: CASRPLAGARIEQFF. The CDR3 DNA follows: TGTGCCAGCAGGCCTTTAGCGGGGGCCAGAATTGAGCAGTTCTTC.

The V call is TRBV6-5, the J call TRBJ2-2; perhaps TRBD2 as D (6 bases). V lost 2 bases to trimming and J lost 5 bases, with 18 bases between them. From germline, CDR1 is MNHEY and CDR2 SVGAGI. The CDR3 loop spans 17 amino acids. CDR3 nucleotide sequence: TGTGCCAGCAGTTACAACCCGGGACTGAAGGGGACCGGGGAGCTGTTTTTT. Its translation is CASSYNPGLKGTGELFF.

The rearrangement joins TRBV25-1 to TRBJ2-3; D gene uncertain. V lost 8 bases to trimming and J lost 9 bases, with 21 bases between them. Germline values: CDR1 MGHDK, CDR2 SYGVNS. The CDR3 runs to 14 residues. This CDR3 is CASEKLTTSGTQYF. CDR3 nucleotides: TGTGCCAGCGAAAAACTCACAACCTCCGGCACGCAGTATTTT.

The chain carries TRBV15 and TRBJ2-7; D gene unclear. The DNA end is a closer match to TRBJ2-5, so the J assignment may be wrong. This CDR3 is built from 15 residues. The germline V gene encodes CDR1 LNHNV and CDR2 YYDKDF (reference sequence). The CDR3 nucleotides are TGTGCCACCAGCAGAGATGTAGGTGGCCGCGGGACCCAGTACTTC. Amino acids: CATSRDVGGRGTQYF.

This clonotype showed up many times. The rearrangement uses TRBV29-1 and TRBJ2-3, with D possibly being TRBD1 (7 bases). Germline V gene lookup returns CDR1 SQVTM and CDR2 ANQGSEA. Trimming took off 6 bases at V and 12 bases at J, with 13 bases between the two ends. This CDR3 has 10 residues. The CDR3 sequence: CSVGGQFQYF. The CDR3 DNA reads TGCAGCGTCGGGGGACAGTTCCAGTATTTT.

This clonotype turned up a few times. This rearrangement joins TRBV28 to TRBJ2-1; D is unresolved. V shed 6 bases and J shed 6 bases, with 15 bases lying between them. Germline CDR1 is MDHEN and CDR2 is SYDVKM. The CDR3 sequence is 14 residues long. CDR3 amino acids: CASRLLGAFNEQFF. The CDR3 DNA follows: TGTGCCAGCAGGCTCCTAGGTGCGTTCAATGAGCAGTTCTTC. Drawing the rest from reference TRBV28 and TRBJ2-1, the complete variable domain is DVKVTQSSRYLVKRTGEKVFLECVQDMDHENMFWYRQDPGLGLRLIYFSYDVKMKEKGDIPEGYSVSREKKERFSLILESASTNQTSMYLCASRLLGAFNEQFFGPGTRLTVL.

CDR3 DNA sequence: TGTGCCAGCTCACAGTATTCGAGGGGGCGCCCCACAGATACGCAGTATTTT. Protein product: CASSQYSRGRPTDTQYF. The chain links TRBV18 to TRBJ2-3; 7 bases fit TRBD1. V lost 4 bases, J lost 2 bases, and 12 bases stayed unmatched. The CDR3 consists of 17 residues. From germline, CDR1 is KGHSH and CDR2 LQKENI.

V is TRBV6-1 and J is TRBJ2-5; D unresolved. Trimming left V 6 bases short and J 5 bases short, with 13 bases between. The germline CDR1 and CDR2 sequences are MNHNS and SASEGT. CDR3 length equals 13 residues. CDR3 in amino acids: CASRVLTWETQYF. In DNA, the CDR3 is TGTGCCAGCAGGGTTTTGACCTGGGAGACCCAGTACTTC.